What follows are 19 T cell receptor beta chains derived from one specimen sequenced in a study of blood T cell repertoires in COVID-19. Using immunoSEQ multiplex PCR, the repertoire was profiled, and TCRdb retains in-frame clones only, with some absent. The sample lists 130,000 or so clones; about 87% were seen once. The sequencing input was peripheral blood. The source is a woman aged 50 to 60 with acute or convalescent COVID-19.

The chain combines TRBV19 with TRBJ2-5, with 7 positions matching TRBD2. Germline trimming cut 3 bases from V and 1 base from J; bases unmatched to any gene: 11. This CDR3 contains 17 residues. Germline CDR1 LNHDA, CDR2 SQIVND (reference sequence). CDR3 region: CASSIIASGTTQETQYF. The CDR3, as DNA: TGTGCCAGTAGTATTATTGCTTCGGGGACTACCCAAGAGACCCAGTACTTC.

The chain carries TRBV7-2 and TRBJ1-6; D is unresolved. Looked up from germline, CDR1 is SGHTA and CDR2 is FQGNSA. The CDR3 length is 17 residues. Trimming took 1 base from V and 7 from J, leaving 17 bases between them. CDR3 in DNA: TGTGCCAGCAGCTTAGGGGATCCGGGGATGTGGAATTCACCCCTCCACTTT. This codes for CASSLGDPGMWNSPLHF.

This clone was observed a single time. V gene TRBV11-2 combines with J gene TRBJ2-1; 10 bases agree with TRBD2. The length of the CDR3 is 17 residues. With 3 bases clipped from V and 6 bases from J, the junction kept 11 bases outside the gene matches. Germline V gene data show CDR1 as SGHAT and CDR2 as FQNNGV. Written as DNA, the CDR3 is TGTGCCAGCAGCTTTGGTGTTCTAGCGGGAGCCCTCAATGAGCAGTTCTTC. This gives the protein CASSFGVLAGALNEQFF.

The rearrangement uses TRBV7-9 and TRBJ1-1; possible D gene TRBD1, 5 bases. The CDR3 length is 14 residues. In germline, CDR1 is SEHNR, CDR2 FQNEAQ (reference sequence). V lost 10 bases and J 0 bases, leaving 15 bases between the germline ends. CDR3 coding DNA: TGTGCCACTACGCACGGGGGGGTGAACACTGAAGCTTTCTTT. Protein sequence: CATTHGGVNTEAFF.

This clone has only one observation. The chain joins TRBV10-2 to TRBJ1-5; 9 bases agree with TRBD1. CDR1 and CDR2 (germline): WSHSY, SAAADI. The CDR3 contains 18 residues. Trimming removed 8 bases from V and 0 bases from J; junction bases left unmatched: 14. CDR3 DNA sequence: TGCGCCAGCCGAGGGGGGACAGGGATGAGTAATAGCAATCAGCCCCAGCATTTT. Amino acid sequence: CASRGGTGMSNSNQPQHF.

The chain employs TRBV6-5 and TRBJ2-7; 11 bases agree with TRBD1. The germline CDR1 and CDR2 sequences are MNHEY and SVGAGI. The length of the CDR3 is 13 residues. J gave up 4 bases and V 6 bases, and 2 bases lay outside the gene matches. The CDR3 protein is CASRDRGLYEQYF. Written as DNA, the CDR3 is TGTGCCAGCAGGGACAGGGGGCTGTACGAGCAGTACTTC.

In DNA, the CDR3 is TGTGCCAGCAGCAGAGGGCGGACTGAAGCTTTCTTT. This translates into CASSRGRTEAFF. J is TRBJ1-1 and V is TRBV5-6; D unclear. V lost 4 bases and J lost 5, with 9 bases in between. Germline values: CDR1 SGHDT, CDR2 YYEEEE. CDR3 length: 12 amino acids.

This sequence joins TRBV19 and TRBJ1-2, with D perhaps matching TRBD1 (6 bases). Per the germline V gene, CDR1 is LNHDA and CDR2 is SQIVND (reference sequence). Trimming shortened V by 7 bases and J by 0 bases, and 12 bases separated the two germline ends. The CDR3 totals 14 residues. CDR3 DNA: TGTGCCAGTAAATCAGACAGGACTAACTATGGCTACACCTTC. Translating gives CASKSDRTNYGYTF.

This clone has just a few counts. The chain recombines TRBV19 with TRBJ1-6; 8 bases are a match to TRBD1. Germline V gene lookup returns CDR1 LNHDA and CDR2 SQIVND (reference sequence). V gave up 4 bases and J gave up 3 bases; unmatched junction bases: 5. This CDR3 region has 16 residues. CDR3 nucleotides: TGTGCCAGTAGTACTACAGGGGGAGTCTATAATTCACCCCTCCACTTT. It codes for CASSTTGGVYNSPLHF.

The chain is built from TRBV19 and TRBJ1-2; D not certain. Germline values: CDR1 LNHDA, CDR2 SQIVND (reference sequence). V lost 4 bases, J lost 4 bases, and 16 bases lay in between. The CDR3 is 15 residues long. The CDR3 spells CASSSDPQEGYGYTF. CDR3 in DNA: TGTGCCAGTAGTAGCGACCCTCAAGAGGGCTATGGCTACACCTTC. Looking up the rest from reference TRBV19 and TRBJ1-2 gives the full variable domain: DGGITQSPKYLFRKEGQNVTLSCEQNLNHDAMYWYRQDPGQGLRLIYYSQIVNDFQKGDIAEGYSVSREKKESFPLTVTSAQKNPTAFYLCASSSDPQEGYGYTFGSGTRLTVV.

The genes are TRBV11-3 and TRBJ2-1; TRBD2 matches 10 bases. Losses at the gene ends were 5 bases for V and 2 bases for J; bases not matched to a gene: 6. The germline CDR1 and CDR2 sequences are SGHNT and YENEEA. This CDR3 has 16 amino acids. The CDR3 region is CASSQPLAGAYNEQFF. For the CDR3, the DNA is TGTGCCAGCAGCCAACCTCTAGCGGGGGCCTACAATGAGCAGTTCTTC.

V gene TRBV7-9 combines with J gene TRBJ2-5; no definite D call. This CDR3 has 13 amino acids. Germline CDR1 SEHNR, CDR2 FQNEAQ (reference sequence). The germline V and J ends were trimmed by 0 bases and 1 base, with 3 bases remaining between them. CDR3 coding DNA: TGTGCCAGCAGCTTAGCGGCCCAAGAGACCCAGTACTTC. It yields the protein CASSLAAQETQYF.

V is TRBV5-4 and J is TRBJ2-3; 14 positions agree with TRBD2. There are 15 residues in the CDR3. Losses at the gene ends were 3 bases for V and 5 bases for J; bases not matched to a gene: 2. Germline lookup yields CDR1 SGHNT and CDR2 YYREEE (reference sequence). The CDR3 DNA sequence: TGTGCCAGCAGCTGGACTAGCGGGGGGCAAGATACGCAGTATTTT. This sequence encodes CASSWTSGGQDTQYF.

V and J are TRBV12-3 or TRBV12-4 and TRBJ2-7; D is perhaps TRBD2 (5 bases). The CDR3 is 13 amino acids. Trimming took off 1 base at V and 4 bases at J, with 8 bases between the two ends. CDR3 DNA: TGTGCCAGCAGTTTAGTCGGGAAGTACGAGCAGTACTTC. It codes for CASSLVGKYEQYF.

This chain connects TRBV3-1 (or the pseudogene TRBV3-2) to TRBJ2-7, with 8 bases lining up with TRBD1. Trimming took 5 bases from V and 2 from J; bases not matched to a gene: 2. Germline CDR1 is LGHDT and CDR2 is YNNKEL (reference sequence). This CDR3 has 13 amino acids. The CDR3 DNA reads TGTGCCAGCAGCAAACAGGGGGCCTACGAGCAGTACTTC. It specifies CASSKQGAYEQYF.

The gene calls are TRBV29-1 and TRBJ1-1, with 9 bases identical to TRBD1. Germline V gene sequence: CDR1 SQVTM, CDR2 ANQGSEA. The CDR3 runs 17 residues. After removal of 6 bases from V and 0 bases from J, the junction contained 14 bases not matched to a gene. CDR3 DNA sequence: TGCAGCGTCGAGTCCCGGGACAGGGCCCCAATGAACACTGAAGCTTTCTTT. Residues: CSVESRDRAPMNTEAFF.

V is TRBV10-3 and J is TRBJ1-5, with 9 bases lining up with TRBD1. With 6 bases clipped from V and 0 bases from J, the junction kept 3 bases outside the gene matches. The CDR3 loop spans 15 amino acids. CDR1 ENHRY and CDR2 SYGVKD come from the germline V gene. The DNA for the CDR3 is TGTGCCATCAGCAGACAGGGGGATAGCAATCAGCCCCAGCATTTT. This codes for CAISRQGDSNQPQHF.

V usage is TRBV5-5 and J usage is TRBJ2-5; 10 bases fit TRBD2. V shed 2 bases and J 5 bases; nucleotides not matched to a gene: 3. CDR1 is SGHKS, CDR2 YYEKEE, per germline (reference sequence). The CDR3 spans 14 residues. The CDR3 is CASSLTTSGETQYF. The DNA for the CDR3 is TGTGCCAGCAGCTTAACGACTAGCGGGGAGACCCAGTACTTC.

V usage is TRBV7-3 and J usage is TRBJ2-7; 9 positions match TRBD1. The CDR3 runs 13 residues. The V segment lost 3 bases and the J segment 6 bases; nucleotides outside the gene matches: 3. Looked up from germline, CDR1 is SGHTA and CDR2 is FQGTGA. CDR3 bases: TGTGCCAGCAGCTTGGACAGGGGTGTCGAGCAGTACTTC. As protein: CASSLDRGVEQYF.